This record covers a single T cell receptor beta chain. The sample belongs to a study of cytomegalovirus exposure and HLA in healthy donors. PCR used 60 Vbeta primers and 13 Jbeta primers. Here immunoSEQ multiplex PCR was the method, and the copy in TCRdb shows in-frame clones only, minus some. The profile shows 160,000 or so clones, around 80% of them singletons. Germline V CDR1 and CDR2: SGHNT, YYREEE (reference sequence). V dropped 4 bases and J dropped 4; count of bases not matched to a gene: 7. CDR3 length: 14 residues. Sample: PBMCs. The TCR comes from a woman in her late teens or twenties in good health and CMV-seronegative. This chain uses TRBV5-4 with TRBJ1-1; 7 bases agree with TRBD1. CDR3 nucleotide sequence: TGTGCCAGCAGCCCCGGACAGGACTCCACTGAAGCTTTCTTT. This translates into CASSPGQDSTEAFF.